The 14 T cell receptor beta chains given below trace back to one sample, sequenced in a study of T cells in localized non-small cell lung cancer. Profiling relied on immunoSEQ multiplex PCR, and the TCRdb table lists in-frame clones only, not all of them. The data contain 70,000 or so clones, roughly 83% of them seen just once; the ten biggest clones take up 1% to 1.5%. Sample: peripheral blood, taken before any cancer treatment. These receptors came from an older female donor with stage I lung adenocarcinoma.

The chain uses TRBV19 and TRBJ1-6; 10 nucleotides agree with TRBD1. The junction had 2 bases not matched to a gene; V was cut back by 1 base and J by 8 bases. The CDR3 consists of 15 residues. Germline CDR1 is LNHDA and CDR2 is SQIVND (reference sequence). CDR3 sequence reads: CASSIGDRGHSPLHF. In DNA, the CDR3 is TGTGCCAGTAGTATAGGGGACAGGGGCCATTCACCCCTCCACTTT.

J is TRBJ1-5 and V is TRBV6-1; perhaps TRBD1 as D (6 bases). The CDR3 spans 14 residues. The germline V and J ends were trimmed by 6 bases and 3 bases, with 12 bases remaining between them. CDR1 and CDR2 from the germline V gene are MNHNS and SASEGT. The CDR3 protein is CASRGGQTNQPQHF. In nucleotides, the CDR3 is TGTGCCAGCAGGGGAGGACAGACCAATCAGCCCCAGCATTTT.

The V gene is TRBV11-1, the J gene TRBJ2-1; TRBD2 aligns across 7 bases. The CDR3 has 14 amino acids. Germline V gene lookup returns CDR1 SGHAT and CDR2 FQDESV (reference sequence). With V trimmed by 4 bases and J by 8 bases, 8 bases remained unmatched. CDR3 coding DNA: TGTGCCAGCAGCTCCACCGGGGGGATTCATGAGCAGTTCTTC. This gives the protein CASSSTGGIHEQFF.

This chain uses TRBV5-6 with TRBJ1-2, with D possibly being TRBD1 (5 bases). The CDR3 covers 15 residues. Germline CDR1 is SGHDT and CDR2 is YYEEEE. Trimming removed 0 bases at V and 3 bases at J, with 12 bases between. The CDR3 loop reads CASSLDQGGDYGYTF. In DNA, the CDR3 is TGTGCCAGCAGCTTGGATCAGGGTGGAGACTATGGCTACACCTTC.

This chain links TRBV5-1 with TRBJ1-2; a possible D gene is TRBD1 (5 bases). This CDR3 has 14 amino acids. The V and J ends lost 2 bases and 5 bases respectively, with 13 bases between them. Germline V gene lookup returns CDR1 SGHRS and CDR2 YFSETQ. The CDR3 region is CASSFPGNVYGYTF. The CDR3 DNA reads TGCGCCAGCAGCTTTCCAGGGAACGTTTATGGCTACACCTTC.

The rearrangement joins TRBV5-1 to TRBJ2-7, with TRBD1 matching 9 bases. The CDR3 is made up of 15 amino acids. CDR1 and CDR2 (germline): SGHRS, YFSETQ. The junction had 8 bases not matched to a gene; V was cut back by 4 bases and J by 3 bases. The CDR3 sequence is CASSPVGTGYYEQYF. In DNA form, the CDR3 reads TGCGCCAGCAGCCCGGTAGGGACAGGGTACTACGAGCAGTACTTC. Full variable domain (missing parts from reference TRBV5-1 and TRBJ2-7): KAGVTQTPRYLIKTRGQQVTLSCSPISGHRSVSWYQQTPGQGLQFLFEYFSETQRNKGNFPGRFSGRQFSNSRSEMNVSTLELGDSALYLCASSPVGTGYYEQYFGPGTRLTVT.

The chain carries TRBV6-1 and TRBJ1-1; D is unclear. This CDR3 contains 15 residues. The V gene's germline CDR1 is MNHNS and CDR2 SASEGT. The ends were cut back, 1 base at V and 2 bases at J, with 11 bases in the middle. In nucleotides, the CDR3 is TGTGCCAGCAGTGAAGTCGTGGGCAGAAACACTGAAGCTTTCTTT. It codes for CASSEVVGRNTEAFF.

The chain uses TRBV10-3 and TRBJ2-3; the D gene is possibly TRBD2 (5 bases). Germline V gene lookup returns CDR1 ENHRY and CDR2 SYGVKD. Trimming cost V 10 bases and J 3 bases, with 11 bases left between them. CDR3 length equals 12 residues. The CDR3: CATKTGTDTQYF. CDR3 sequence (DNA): TGTGCCACCAAAACGGGAACAGATACGCAGTATTTT.

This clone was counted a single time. CDR3 protein: CAISSGGNTEAFF. The CDR3 DNA sequence: TGTGCCATCAGTTCGGGGGGGAACACTGAAGCTTTCTTT. This chain uses TRBV10-3 with TRBJ1-1, with D possibly TRBD1 on 5 matching bases. CDR3 length equals 13 residues. Germline V lookup: CDR1 ENHRY, CDR2 SYGVKD. The V end was cut by 5 bases, the J end by 1 base, with 8 bases between.

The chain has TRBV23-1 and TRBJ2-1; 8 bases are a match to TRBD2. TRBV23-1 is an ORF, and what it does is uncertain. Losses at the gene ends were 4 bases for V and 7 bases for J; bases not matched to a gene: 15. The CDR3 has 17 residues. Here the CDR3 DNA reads TGCGCCAGCAGTCCGACCGTGCTCGGAGCGGGGGTAAATGAGCAGTTCTTC. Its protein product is CASSPTVLGAGVNEQFF.

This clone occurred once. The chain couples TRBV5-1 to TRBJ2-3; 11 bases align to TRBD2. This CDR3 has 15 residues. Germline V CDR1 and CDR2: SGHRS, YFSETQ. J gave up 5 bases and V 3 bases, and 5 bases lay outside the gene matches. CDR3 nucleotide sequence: TGCGCCAGCAGCTCCCGGGGACTAGCGGTAGATACGCAGTATTTT. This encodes CASSSRGLAVDTQYF.

CDR3 loop: CASSNTGGAGANVLTF. Written as DNA, the CDR3 is TGTGCCAGCAGTAATACAGGGGGCGCTGGGGCCAACGTCCTGACTTTC. V and J are TRBV7-9 and TRBJ2-6; 9 bases agree with TRBD1. V dropped 6 bases and J dropped 2; count of bases not matched to a gene: 5. Germline lookup yields CDR1 SEHNR and CDR2 FQNEAQ (reference sequence). This CDR3 has 16 residues.

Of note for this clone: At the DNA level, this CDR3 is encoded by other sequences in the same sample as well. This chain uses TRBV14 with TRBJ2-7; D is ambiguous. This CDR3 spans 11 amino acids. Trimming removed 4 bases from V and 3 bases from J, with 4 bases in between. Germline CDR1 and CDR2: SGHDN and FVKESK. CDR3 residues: CASSLNYEQYF. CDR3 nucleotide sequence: TGTGCCAGCAGCCTGAACTACGAGCAGTACTTC.

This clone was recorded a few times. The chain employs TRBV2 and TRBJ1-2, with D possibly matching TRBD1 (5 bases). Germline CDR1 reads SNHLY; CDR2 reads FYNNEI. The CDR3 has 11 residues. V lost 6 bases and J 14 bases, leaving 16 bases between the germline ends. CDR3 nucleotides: TGTGCCAGCAGCCCTGAATTGGGGCATACCTTC. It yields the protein CASSPELGHTF.